The rows below give T cell receptor beta chains drawn from one sample of a study of cytomegalovirus exposure and HLA in healthy donors. Method: immunoSEQ multiplex PCR; TCRdb's copy keeps in-frame clones and lacks some. The sample holds 55,000 to 65,000 clones, 65% to 85% seen once. Input material: PBMCs. These receptors originate from a male donor in good health and CMV-seronegative. Both conserved end residues are part of each CDR3. The order of the fields is CDR3 DNA, CDR3 protein, clone size, J gene, D gene, V gene, CDR3 length. The D gene is left open where the match is weak. The size of a clone is reported for some rows only, either as once, few or many, or as a class for expanded clones.

TGTGCCAGCAGCCCGGGCACAGGGGGACCCTACAATGAGCAGTTCTTC | CASSPGTGGPYNEQFF | . | TRBJ2-1 | TRBD1 | TRBV7-8 | 16
TGTGCCAGCTCACCGGAGGGAGGGAGTGGCTACACCTTC | CASSPEGGSGYTF | . | TRBJ1-2 | . | TRBV18 | 13
TGTGCCAGCAGCCAATTCCCGGGACAGGGGTCGACTAGCACAGATACGCAGTATTTT | CASSQFPGQGSTSTDTQYF | . | TRBJ2-3 | TRBD1 | TRBV7-2 | 19
TGTGCCAGCAGCTTAGCGGGGGACAGGGGGCGGTCCTACGAGCAGTACTTC | CASSLAGDRGRSYEQYF | . | TRBJ2-7 | TRBD1 | TRBV7-9 | 17
TGTGCCAGCTGCTCGACTCTGAACTACGAGCAGTACTTC | CASCSTLNYEQYF | . | TRBJ2-7 | . | TRBV2 | 13
TGTGCCAGCGAGCGGGGGGCCCCGGAGACCCAGTACTTC | CASERGAPETQYF | . | TRBJ2-5 | TRBD2 | TRBV5-6 | 13
TGTGCCAGCACCCCGGGAAGCGAATGGGAGACCCAGTACTTC | CASTPGSEWETQYF | . | TRBJ2-5 | . | TRBV11-1 | 14
TGTGCCAGCAGTACTTTATCGGGGGGGGAGACTGAAGCTTTCTTT | CASSTLSGGETEAFF | . | TRBJ1-1 | . | TRBV27 | 15
TGTGCCAGCAGCCCCTCGGGACTAGCGGGGGTTAGGTACTTC | CASSPSGLAGVRYF | few | TRBJ2-7 | TRBD2 | TRBV7-2 | 14
TGTGCCTGGAGTGTAAGACTAGCGGGGGGGAATGAGCAGTTCTTC | CAWSVRLAGGNEQFF | . | TRBJ2-1 | TRBD2 | TRBV30 | 15
TGCACCAGCAGCCAAGGACAGGGTTGGAATTCACCCCTCCACTTT | CTSSQGQGWNSPLHF | . | TRBJ1-6 | TRBD1 | TRBV4-1 | 15
TGTGCCAGCAGCTTAGGCCAGGGCAGCTCCTACGAGCAGTACTTC | CASSLGQGSSYEQYF | few | TRBJ2-7 | . | TRBV7-2 | 15
TGTGCCAGCAGCGTAAGCGGGGGGCGCAGGACTGAAGCTTTCTTT | CASSVSGGRRTEAFF | . | TRBJ1-1 | . | TRBV9 | 15
TGTGCCAGCAGTCGATTGACAGGGGGCTGGGACTACACCTTC | CASSRLTGGWDYTF | . | TRBJ1-2 | TRBD1 | TRBV27 | 14
TGCGCCAGCAGCTCGACACAGGGCAGCACTGAAGCTTTCTTT | CASSSTQGSTEAFF | . | TRBJ1-1 | . | TRBV5-1 | 14
TGTGCCAGCAGCATAAACGACAGGGGAGGGCAGCCCCAGCATTTT | CASSINDRGGQPQHF | . | TRBJ1-5 | TRBD1 | TRBV7-2 | 15
TGCGCCAGCAGCTTACAGGGCTCCTTAATGAACACTGAAGCTTTCTTT | CASSLQGSLMNTEAFF | . | TRBJ1-1 | . | TRBV4-1 | 16
TGTGCCAGCAGGACGGAGACCGGGACAGGGGGTGAAGCTTTCTTT | CASRTETGTGGEAFF | . | TRBJ1-1 | TRBD1 | TRBV6-1 | 15
TGTGCCAGCAGCTTGGGGGACAGGACTAATGAAAAACTGTTTTTT | CASSLGDRTNEKLFF | few | TRBJ1-4 | TRBD1 | TRBV5-4 | 15
TGTGCCAGCAGCTTACAGGAGAACACTGAAGCTTTCTTT | CASSLQENTEAFF | . | TRBJ1-1 | . | TRBV7-2 | 13
TGTGCCAGCAGCACGGACAGCCCAGGAGGTTGGCCCCAGCATTTT | CASSTDSPGGWPQHF | . | TRBJ1-5 | . | TRBV6-1 | 15
TGTGCCAGCAGCAGGACAGGTGCTCCAGTAGAAGCTTTCTTT | CASSRTGAPVEAFF | . | TRBJ1-1 | TRBD1 | TRBV6-5 | 14
TGTGCCAGCAGCACAGGGGACACCTACAATGAGCAGTTCTTC | CASSTGDTYNEQFF | few | TRBJ2-1 | TRBD1 | TRBV9 | 14
TGCGCCACTGGACAGCCTGGCTACACCTTC | CATGQPGYTF | . | TRBJ1-2 | . | TRBV23-1 | 10
TGCGCCAGCAGCCCGGGGACTGGCACAGATACGCAGTATTTT | CASSPGTGTDTQYF | few | TRBJ2-3 | . | TRBV5-1 | 14
TGTGCCAGCAGCCCTACAGGGGGCTCCTACAATGAGCAGTTCTTC | CASSPTGGSYNEQFF | . | TRBJ2-1 | TRBD1 | TRBV7-3 | 15
TGTGCCAGTAGTAAGGCCAGGCTCGATTCACCCCTCCACTTT | CASSKARLDSPLHF | medium-sized | TRBJ1-6 | . | TRBV19 | 14
TGTGCCAGCAGTGGACAGGGGCAAGTGGGGTTTTATGGCTACACCTTC | CASSGQGQVGFYGYTF | . | TRBJ1-2 | TRBD1 | TRBV6-1 | 16
TGTGCCAGCAGCGACCAGGGACACTCGGACAATGAGCAGTTCTTC | CASSDQGHSDNEQFF | . | TRBJ2-1 | . | TRBV4-2 | 15
TGCGCCAGCAGCCCGTTGTCGGGCAATCAGCCCCAGCATTTT | CASSPLSGNQPQHF | . | TRBJ1-5 | . | TRBV5-1 | 14
TGTGCCAGTCGGACAGGGAAAAATGAAAAACTGTTTTTT | CASRTGKNEKLFF | once | TRBJ1-4 | TRBD1 | TRBV6-5 | 13
TGTGCCAGCAATCCCTTAGCGGGGATTAGCACAGATACGCAGTATTTT | CASNPLAGISTDTQYF | . | TRBJ2-3 | TRBD2 | TRBV27 | 16
TGTGCCAGTAGTCCCCAGGGGGACCCAGCACCCTATGGCTACACCTTC | CASSPQGDPAPYGYTF | . | TRBJ1-2 | TRBD1 | TRBV19 | 16
TGTGCCAGTAGTATTCGTACTGGCGGCTACGAGCAGTACTTC | CASSIRTGGYEQYF | once | TRBJ2-7 | . | TRBV19 | 14